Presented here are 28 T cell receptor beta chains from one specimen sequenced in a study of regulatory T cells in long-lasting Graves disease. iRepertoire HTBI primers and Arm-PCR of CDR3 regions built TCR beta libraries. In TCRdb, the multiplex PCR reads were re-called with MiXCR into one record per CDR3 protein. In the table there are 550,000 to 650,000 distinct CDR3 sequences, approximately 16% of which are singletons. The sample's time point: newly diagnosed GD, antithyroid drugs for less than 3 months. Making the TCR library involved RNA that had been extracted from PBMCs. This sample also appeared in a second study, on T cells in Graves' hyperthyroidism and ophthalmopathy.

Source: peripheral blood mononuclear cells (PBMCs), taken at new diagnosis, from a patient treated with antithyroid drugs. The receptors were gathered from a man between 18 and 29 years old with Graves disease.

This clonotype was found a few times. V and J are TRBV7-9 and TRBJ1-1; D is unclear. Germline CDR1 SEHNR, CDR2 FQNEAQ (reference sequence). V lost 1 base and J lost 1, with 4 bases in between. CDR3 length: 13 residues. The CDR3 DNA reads TGTGCCAGCAGCTTAGTGCCGAACACTGAAGCTTTCTTT. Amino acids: CASSLVPNTEAFF.

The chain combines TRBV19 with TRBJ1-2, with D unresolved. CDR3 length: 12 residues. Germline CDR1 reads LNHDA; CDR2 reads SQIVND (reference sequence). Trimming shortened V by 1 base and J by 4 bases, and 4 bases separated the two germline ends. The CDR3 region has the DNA TGTGCCAGTAGTATAGCTTTCTATGGCTACACCTTC. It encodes CASSIAFYGYTF.

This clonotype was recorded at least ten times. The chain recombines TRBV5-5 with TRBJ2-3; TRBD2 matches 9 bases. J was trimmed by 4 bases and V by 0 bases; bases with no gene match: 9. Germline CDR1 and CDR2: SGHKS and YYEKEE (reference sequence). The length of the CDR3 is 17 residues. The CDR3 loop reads CASSLALAGVGADTQYF. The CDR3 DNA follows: TGTGCCAGCAGCTTGGCCTTAGCGGGAGTAGGCGCAGATACGCAGTATTTT.

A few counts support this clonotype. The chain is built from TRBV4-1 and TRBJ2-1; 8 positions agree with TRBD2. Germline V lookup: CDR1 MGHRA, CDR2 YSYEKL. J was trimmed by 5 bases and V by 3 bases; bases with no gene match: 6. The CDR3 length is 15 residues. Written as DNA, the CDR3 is TGCGCCAGCAGCCATCGGGGGACTAGTCACAATGAGCAGTTCTTC. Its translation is CASSHRGTSHNEQFF.

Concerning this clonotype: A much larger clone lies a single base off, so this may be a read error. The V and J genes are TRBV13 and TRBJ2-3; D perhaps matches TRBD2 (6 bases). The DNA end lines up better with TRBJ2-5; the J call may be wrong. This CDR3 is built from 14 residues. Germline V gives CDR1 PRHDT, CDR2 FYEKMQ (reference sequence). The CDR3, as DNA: TGTGCCAGCAGCTCGGACTCTAGACTAGAGGGCCAGTACTTC. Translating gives CASSSDSRLEGQYF.

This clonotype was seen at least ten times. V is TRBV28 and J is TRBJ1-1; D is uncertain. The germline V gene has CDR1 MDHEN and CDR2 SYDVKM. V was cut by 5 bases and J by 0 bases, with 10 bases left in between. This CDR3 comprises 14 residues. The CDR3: CASSPRSLNTEAFF. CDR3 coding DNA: TGTGCCAGCAGTCCTCGGTCCTTGAACACTGAAGCTTTCTTT.

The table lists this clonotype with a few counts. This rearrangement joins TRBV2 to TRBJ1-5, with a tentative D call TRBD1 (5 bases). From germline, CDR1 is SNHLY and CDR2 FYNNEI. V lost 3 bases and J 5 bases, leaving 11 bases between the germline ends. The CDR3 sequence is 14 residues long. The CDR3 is CASSDRVSDQPQHF. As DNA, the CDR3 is TGTGCCAGCAGTGACAGGGTTTCGGATCAGCCCCAGCATTTT.

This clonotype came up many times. The CDR3 sequence is CSVGGTSAYLDTQYF. In DNA, the CDR3 is TGCAGCGTGGGTGGGACTAGCGCATATCTGGATACGCAGTATTTT. The chain links TRBV29-1 to TRBJ2-3, with TRBD2 matching 10 bases. Trimming took 6 bases from V and 6 from J; bases not matched to a gene: 12. From germline, CDR1 is SQVTM and CDR2 ANQGSEA. CDR3 length equals 15 residues.

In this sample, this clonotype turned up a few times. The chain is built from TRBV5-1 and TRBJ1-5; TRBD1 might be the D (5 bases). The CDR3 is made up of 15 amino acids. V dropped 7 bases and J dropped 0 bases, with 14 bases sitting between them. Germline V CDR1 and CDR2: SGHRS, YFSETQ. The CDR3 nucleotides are TGCGCCAGCCGAAGGGGACCGGATAGCAATCAGCCCCAGCATTTT. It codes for CASRRGPDSNQPQHF.

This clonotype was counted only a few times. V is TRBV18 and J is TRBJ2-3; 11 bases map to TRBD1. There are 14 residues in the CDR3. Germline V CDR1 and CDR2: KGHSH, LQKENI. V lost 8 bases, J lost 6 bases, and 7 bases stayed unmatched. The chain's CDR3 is CASGRTGGDDTQYF. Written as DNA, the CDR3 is TGTGCCAGCGGCCGGACAGGGGGCGATGATACGCAGTATTTT. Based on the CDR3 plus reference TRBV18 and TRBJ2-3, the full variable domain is NAGVMQNPRHLVRRRGQEARLRCSPMKGHSHVYWYRQLPEEGLKFMVYLQKENIIDESGMPKERFSAEFPKEGPSILRIQQVVRGDSAAYFCASGRTGGDDTQYFGPGTRLTVL.

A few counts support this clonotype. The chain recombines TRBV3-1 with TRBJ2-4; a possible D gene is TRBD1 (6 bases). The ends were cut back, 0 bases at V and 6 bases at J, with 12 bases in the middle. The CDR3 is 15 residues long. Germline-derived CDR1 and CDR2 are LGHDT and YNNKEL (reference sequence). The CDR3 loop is CASSQEPGTRNIQYF. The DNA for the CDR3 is TGTGCCAGCAGCCAAGAACCGGGGACAAGAAACATTCAGTACTTC.

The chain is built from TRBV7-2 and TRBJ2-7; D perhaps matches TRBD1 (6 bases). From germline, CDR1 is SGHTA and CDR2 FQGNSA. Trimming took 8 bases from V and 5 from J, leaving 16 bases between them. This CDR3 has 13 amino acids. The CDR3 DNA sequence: TGTGCCAGCGGCCGATCGGGACATAACGAGCAGTACTTC. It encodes CASGRSGHNEQYF.

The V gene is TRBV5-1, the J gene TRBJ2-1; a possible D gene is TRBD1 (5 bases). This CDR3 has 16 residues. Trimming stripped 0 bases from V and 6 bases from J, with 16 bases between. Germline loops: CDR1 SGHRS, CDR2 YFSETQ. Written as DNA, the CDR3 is TGCGCCAGCAGCTTGGAGTTGACAGTAAGTCCCAATGAGCAGTTCTTC. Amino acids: CASSLELTVSPNEQFF.

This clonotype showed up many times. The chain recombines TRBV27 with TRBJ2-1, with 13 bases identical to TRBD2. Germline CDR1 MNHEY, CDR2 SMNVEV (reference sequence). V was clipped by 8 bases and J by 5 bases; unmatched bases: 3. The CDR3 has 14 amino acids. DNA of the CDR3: TGTGCCAGCGGGACTAGCGGGACCCACAATGAGCAGTTCTTC. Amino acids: CASGTSGTHNEQFF.

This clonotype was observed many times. CDR3 sequence (DNA): TGTGCCAGCAGTTCAGGCTTCGGCACTGAAGCTTTCTTT. It is translated as CASSSGFGTEAFF. This rearrangement joins TRBV6-5 to TRBJ1-1; unclear D gene. The length of the CDR3 is 13 residues. Germline V gene lookup returns CDR1 MNHEY and CDR2 SVGAGI. Between the trimmed V and J ends, which lost 4 bases and 4 bases, there was a span of 10 bases.

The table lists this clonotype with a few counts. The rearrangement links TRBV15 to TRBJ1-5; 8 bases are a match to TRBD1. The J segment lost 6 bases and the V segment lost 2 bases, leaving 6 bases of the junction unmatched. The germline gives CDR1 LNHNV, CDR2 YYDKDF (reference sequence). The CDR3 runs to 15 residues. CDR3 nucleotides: TGTGCCACCAGCAGACAACAGGGGGAAGTTCAGCCCCAGCATTTT. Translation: CATSRQQGEVQPQHF.

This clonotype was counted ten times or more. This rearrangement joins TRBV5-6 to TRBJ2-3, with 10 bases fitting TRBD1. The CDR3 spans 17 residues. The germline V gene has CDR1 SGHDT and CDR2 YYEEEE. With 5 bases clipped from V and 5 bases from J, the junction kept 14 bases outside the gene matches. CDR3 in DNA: TGTGCCAGCAGATCCGGACAGGGGGTAAGAGTTGGAGATACGCAGTATTTT. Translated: CASRSGQGVRVGDTQYF.

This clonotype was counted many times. This CDR3 reads CASSPQAAEAFF. CDR3 DNA: TGTGCCAGCTCACCACAAGCAGCCGAAGCTTTCTTT. This chain uses TRBV18 with TRBJ1-1; unclear D gene. Per germline, CDR1 KGHSH and CDR2 LQKENI. Trimming stripped 1 base from V and 8 bases from J, with 8 bases between. This CDR3 has 12 residues.

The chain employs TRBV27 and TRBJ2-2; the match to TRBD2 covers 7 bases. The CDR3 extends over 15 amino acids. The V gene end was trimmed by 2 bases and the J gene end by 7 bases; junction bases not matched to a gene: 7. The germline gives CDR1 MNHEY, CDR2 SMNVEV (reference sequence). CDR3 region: CASSLIGGSDGELFF. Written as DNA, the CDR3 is TGTGCCAGCAGTTTAATTGGCGGGAGTGACGGGGAGCTGTTTTTT.

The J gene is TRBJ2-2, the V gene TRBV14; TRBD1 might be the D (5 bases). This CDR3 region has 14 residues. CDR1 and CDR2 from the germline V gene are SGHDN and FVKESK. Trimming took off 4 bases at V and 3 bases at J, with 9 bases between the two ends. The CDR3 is CASSLPTDTGELFF. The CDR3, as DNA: TGTGCCAGCAGCCTCCCGACAGACACCGGGGAGCTGTTTTTT.

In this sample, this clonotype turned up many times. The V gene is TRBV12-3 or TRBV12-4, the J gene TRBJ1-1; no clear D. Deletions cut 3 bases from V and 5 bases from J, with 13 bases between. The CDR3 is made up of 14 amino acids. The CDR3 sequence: CASSFSGPITEAFF. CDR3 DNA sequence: TGTGCCAGCAGTTTTTCCGGTCCCATAACTGAAGCTTTCTTT.

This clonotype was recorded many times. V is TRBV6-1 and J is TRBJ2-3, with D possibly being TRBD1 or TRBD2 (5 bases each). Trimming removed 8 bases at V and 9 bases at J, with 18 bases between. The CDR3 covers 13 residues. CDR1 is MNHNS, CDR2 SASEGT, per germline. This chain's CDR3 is CASGAVRGGTQYF. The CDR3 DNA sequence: TGTGCCAGCGGAGCGGTTCGGGGCGGCACGCAGTATTTT.

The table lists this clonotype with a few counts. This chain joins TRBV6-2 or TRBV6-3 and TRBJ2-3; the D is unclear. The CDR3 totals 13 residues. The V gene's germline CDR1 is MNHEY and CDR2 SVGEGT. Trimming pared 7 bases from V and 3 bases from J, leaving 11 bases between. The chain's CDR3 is CASTLSETDTQYF. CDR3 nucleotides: TGTGCCAGCACGCTATCGGAAACAGATACGCAGTATTTT.

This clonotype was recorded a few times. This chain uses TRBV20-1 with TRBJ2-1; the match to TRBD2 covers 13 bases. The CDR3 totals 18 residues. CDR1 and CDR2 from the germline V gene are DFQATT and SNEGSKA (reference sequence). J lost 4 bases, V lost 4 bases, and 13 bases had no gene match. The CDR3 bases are TGCAGTGCTATGGCCCTATATGGACTAGCGGGAGCTTACAATGAGCAGTTCTTC. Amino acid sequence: CSAMALYGLAGAYNEQFF.

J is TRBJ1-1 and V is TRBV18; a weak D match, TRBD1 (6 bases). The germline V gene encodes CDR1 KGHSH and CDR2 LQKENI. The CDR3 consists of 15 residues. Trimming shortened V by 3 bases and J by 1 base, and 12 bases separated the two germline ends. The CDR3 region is CASSPPTGKNTEAFF. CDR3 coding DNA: TGTGCCAGCTCACCCCCGACAGGAAAGAACACTGAAGCTTTCTTT.

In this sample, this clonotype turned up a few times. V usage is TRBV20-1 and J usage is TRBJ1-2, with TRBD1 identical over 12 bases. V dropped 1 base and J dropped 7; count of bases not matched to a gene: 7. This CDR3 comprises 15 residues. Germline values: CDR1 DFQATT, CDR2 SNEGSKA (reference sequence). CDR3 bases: TGCAGTGCTAGAGGGGGACAGGGGGCCCAGGGTGGCTACACCTTC. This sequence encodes CSARGGQGAQGGYTF.

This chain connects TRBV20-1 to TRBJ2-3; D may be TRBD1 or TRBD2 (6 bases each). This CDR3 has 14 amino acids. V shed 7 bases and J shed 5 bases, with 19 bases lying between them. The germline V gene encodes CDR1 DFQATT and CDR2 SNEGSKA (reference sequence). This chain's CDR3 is CSGGGGRMKDTQYF. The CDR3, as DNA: TGCAGTGGAGGGGGAGGTCGCATGAAAGATACGCAGTATTTT.

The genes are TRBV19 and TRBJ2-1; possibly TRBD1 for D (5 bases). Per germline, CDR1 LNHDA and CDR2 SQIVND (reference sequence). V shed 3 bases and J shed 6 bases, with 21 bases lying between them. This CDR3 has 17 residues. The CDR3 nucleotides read TGTGCCAGTAGTATGGAAAAACTTATAGGGGCTCTCAATGAGCAGTTCTTC. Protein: CASSMEKLIGALNEQFF.